This T cell receptor (beta chain) was captured by sequencing in a study of T cells in Graves' hyperthyroidism and ophthalmopathy. This clonotype appeared many times. RNA transcripts served as the template for amplifying TCR beta CDR3 regions. With the HTBI primer set, the TCR CDR3 went through a first round of RT-PCR. TCRdb analysed the multiplex PCR reads with MiXCR anew, one entry per CDR3 protein. There are about 600,000 distinct CDR3 sequences in the sample; approximately 15% occur only once, and 7% to 9% lies in the top ten. Trimming removed 0 bases from V and 4 bases from J, with 27 bases in between. Germline V lookup: CDR1 MNHEY, CDR2 SMNVEV (reference sequence). This CDR3 is built from 20 residues.

The chain employs TRBV27 and TRBJ1-2, with D uncertain. The receptor was isolated from a woman between 18 and 29 years old with Graves' ophthalmopathy. Sequenced input: blood. The CDR3 DNA is TGTGCCAGCAGTTTATCGTCATTTCCCGTCGAAAGAGGAAGATTCTATGGCTACACCTTC. Protein: CASSLSSFPVERGRFYGYTF.